The TCR beta chain under discussion was sequenced for a study of T cell repertoires in cytomegalovirus infection. Study-wide background: Public TCR beta signatures indicated both CMV infection and matching HLA type. Findings of the study overall: Frequencies of public TCR beta families were cumulated, and this identified carriers of CMV plus the relevant HLA. HLA-C-restricted TCR beta clonotypes specific for CMV led the ex vivo response.

Regarding this clonotype: Its specificity is not known.

Germline lookup yields CDR1 ENHRY and CDR2 SYGVKD. After removal of 8 bases from V and 3 bases from J, the junction contained 8 bases not matched to a gene. CDR3 length: 15 amino acids. TCRdb used MiXCR to reprocess the reads, holding one entry per CDR3 protein. The sample consists of more than 500,000 distinct CDR3 sequences, approximately 17% of them appearing once. This TCR came from a human donor in good health (CMV status not recorded). Some clones in this sample may be carry-over from other donors' samples. Specimen: CD8+ T cells from PBMCs. V is TRBV10-3 and J is TRBJ2-1, with 9 bases matching TRBD2. The DNA for the CDR3 is TGTGCCATCCTCGCTGGGACTAGCAGCTACAATGAGCAGTTCTTC. Amino acids: CAILAGTSSYNEQFF.